A single sample is the source of the 27 T cell receptor beta chains below, sequenced in a study of blood T cell repertoires in COVID-19. The assay was immunoSEQ multiplex PCR, and TCRdb's table has in-frame clones only and misses some. The sample holds 290,000 or so clones, approximately 92% seen once. The sequencing sample was made of PBMCs or T cells enriched from blood (not recorded which). These TCRs come from a woman aged 25 to 45 who had recovered from COVID-19.

The genes are TRBV4-3 and TRBJ2-1, with D possibly TRBD2 on 6 matching bases. CDR3 size: 14 residues. Trimming removed 5 bases at V and 4 bases at J, with 12 bases between. Germline V gene lookup returns CDR1 LGHNA and CDR2 YSLEER. CDR3 protein: CASSASALYNEQFF. The CDR3 region has the DNA TGCGCCAGCAGCGCTAGCGCGTTGTACAATGAGCAGTTCTTC.

The genes are TRBV19 and TRBJ1-5; 9 bases fit TRBD1. The length of the CDR3 is 16 residues. Trimming at V came to 8 bases and at J to 5 bases, leaving 13 bases not matched to a gene. Per the germline V gene, CDR1 is LNHDA and CDR2 is SQIVND (reference sequence). The CDR3 sequence is CASSDKYRGLHQPQHF. CDR3 DNA sequence: TGTGCCAGTTCCGACAAGTACAGGGGGCTCCATCAGCCCCAGCATTTT.

This chain links TRBV6-6 with TRBJ2-7; D remains ambiguous. CDR1 is MNHNY, CDR2 SVGAGI, per germline (reference sequence). The CDR3 has 13 amino acids. V gave up 6 bases and J gave up 4 bases, with 13 bases separating them. The CDR3 region has the DNA TGTGCCAGCAGACCTCCGACTGGATACGAGCAGTACTTC. Translation: CASRPPTGYEQYF.

The chain employs TRBV6-5 and TRBJ2-7; D perhaps matches TRBD2 (6 bases). CDR3 size: 13 residues. Germline lookup yields CDR1 MNHEY and CDR2 SVGAGI. V lost 6 bases and J lost 4, with 13 bases in between. The CDR3 loop is CASRTSGLYEQYF. The CDR3 DNA sequence: TGTGCCAGCAGGACCTCGGGACTTTACGAGCAGTACTTC.

The chain couples TRBV29-1 to TRBJ1-5; D possibly corresponds to TRBD1 (6 bases). V was trimmed by 6 bases and J by 2 bases, leaving 20 bases between them. Germline-derived CDR1 and CDR2 are SQVTM and ANQGSEA. CDR3 length: 16 residues. The CDR3 loop is CSVMVSGVRGNQPQHF. The DNA for the CDR3 is TGCAGCGTGATGGTCTCAGGGGTCAGGGGCAATCAGCCCCAGCATTTT.

The V gene is TRBV5-8, the J gene TRBJ2-5, with TRBD2 as a possible D gene (5 bases). The V gene's germline CDR1 is SGHTS and CDR2 YDEGEE. The CDR3 is made up of 15 amino acids. V lost 4 bases to trimming and J lost 5 bases, with 18 bases between them. The CDR3 DNA sequence: TGTGCCAGCAGCCGGAAAAGGACTCGGTGGGAGACCCAGTACTTC. It codes for CASSRKRTRWETQYF.

V usage is TRBV7-2 and J usage is TRBJ1-1; D is perhaps TRBD1 (5 bases). The V gene lost 3 bases and the J gene lost 7 bases, with 18 bases spanning the gap. This CDR3 contains 15 residues. Looked up from germline, CDR1 is SGHTA and CDR2 is FQGNSA. The chain's CDR3 is CASSLPNRWRLEAFF. The CDR3, as DNA: TGTGCCAGCAGCTTGCCAAACAGGTGGCGGCTTGAAGCTTTCTTT.

This chain links TRBV9 with TRBJ1-2; no definite D call. CDR1 and CDR2 (germline): SGDLS, YYNGEE. The CDR3 is 16 residues long. Trimming removed 4 bases at V and 0 bases at J, with 16 bases between. As DNA, the CDR3 is TGTGCCAGCAGCTCCCCACCAGCGGAAGCTAACTATGGCTACACCTTC. It yields the protein CASSSPPAEANYGYTF.

This sequence joins TRBV27 and TRBJ2-5; 11 bases map to TRBD1. There are 15 residues in the CDR3. V was pared by 5 bases and J by 2 bases, with 4 bases of the junction left unmatched. CDR1 MNHEY and CDR2 SMNVEV come from the germline V gene (reference sequence). This CDR3 is CASSTGDRGQETQYF. The CDR3 nucleotides are TGTGCCAGCAGTACCGGGGACAGGGGGCAAGAGACCCAGTACTTC.

The gene calls are TRBV6-6 and TRBJ1-5, with 8 bases matching TRBD1. The V gene's germline CDR1 is MNHNY and CDR2 SVGAGI (reference sequence). There are 15 residues in the CDR3. V was clipped by 6 bases and J by 6 bases; unmatched bases: 10. Here the CDR3 reads CASRLLQGAFQPQHF. In DNA form, the CDR3 reads TGTGCCAGCAGATTACTCCAGGGGGCTTTTCAGCCCCAGCATTTT.

V gene TRBV28 combines with J gene TRBJ2-7, with 12 bases aligning to TRBD2. V was clipped by 3 bases and J by 2 bases; unmatched bases: 11. This CDR3 is 18 amino acids long. Germline V gives CDR1 MDHEN, CDR2 SYDVKM. The CDR3: CASSLGGLAGGRPYEQYF. CDR3 nucleotide sequence: TGTGCCAGCAGTTTGGGGGGGCTAGCGGGAGGGAGACCCTACGAGCAGTACTTC.

The chain has TRBV6-2 or TRBV6-3 and TRBJ2-7, with 8 bases that match TRBD2. Germline assignment: CDR1 MNHEY and CDR2 SVGEGT. After removal of 6 bases from V and 3 bases from J, the junction contained 7 bases not matched to a gene. The CDR3 is made up of 14 amino acids. CDR3 sequence (DNA): TGTGCCAGCAGCTCCAGCGGGAGAGGCTACGAGCAGTACTTC. Amino acids: CASSSSGRGYEQYF.

The table lists this clone with a count of one. The chain combines TRBV2 with TRBJ1-2, with 9 bases aligning to TRBD1. V lost 2 bases to trimming and J lost 14 bases; unmatched junction nucleotides: 6. The CDR3 loop spans 12 amino acids. Germline CDR1 is SNHLY and CDR2 is FYNNEI. The CDR3 sequence: CASSETGQGLTF. CDR3 nucleotides: TGTGCCAGCAGTGAAACGGGACAGGGACTAACCTTC.

The gene calls are TRBV2 and TRBJ2-3; the match to TRBD1 covers 7 bases. The CDR3 spans 15 residues. The J segment lost 2 bases and the V segment lost 6 bases, leaving 8 bases of the junction unmatched. CDR1 and CDR2 (germline): SNHLY, FYNNEI. The CDR3 region has the DNA TGTGCCAGCAGCGACAGGGACAGATCCACAGATACGCAGTATTTT. Protein sequence: CASSDRDRSTDTQYF.

The CDR3: CSVETSASTDTQYF. For the CDR3, the DNA is TGCAGCGTTGAGACTAGCGCCAGCACAGATACGCAGTATTTT. This chain links TRBV29-1 with TRBJ2-3, with 8 bases identical to TRBD2. The junction had 2 bases not matched to a gene; V was cut back by 3 bases and J by 0 bases. The CDR3 loop spans 14 amino acids. CDR1 is SQVTM and CDR2 is ANQGSEA in the germline V gene.

This chain joins TRBV9 and TRBJ1-2; TRBD1 might be the D (5 bases). CDR3 length: 18 amino acids. Looked up from germline, CDR1 is SGDLS and CDR2 is YYNGEE. V lost 0 bases to trimming and J lost 5 bases, with 23 bases between them. The CDR3 region has the DNA TGTGCCAGCAGCGTAGACGCTCAGAGGCAGAATGGGGCTTATGGCTACACCTTC. Translating it yields CASSVDAQRQNGAYGYTF.

This chain links TRBV19 with TRBJ2-7; TRBD2 aligns across 10 bases. The junction had 9 bases not matched to a gene; V was cut back by 8 bases and J by 5 bases. Germline-derived CDR1 and CDR2 are LNHDA and SQIVND (reference sequence). The CDR3 is 14 residues long. The DNA for the CDR3 is TGTGCCAGTCAAAGGGCTAGCGGGAGTAACGAGCAGTACTTC. Translated: CASQRASGSNEQYF.

CDR3 loop: CASSLLSGNEQFF. DNA of the CDR3: TGTGCCAGCAGCTTATTATCGGGGAATGAGCAGTTCTTC. The V call is TRBV11-3, the J call TRBJ2-1; D might be TRBD2 (5 bases). Germline CDR1 is SGHNT and CDR2 is YENEEA. CDR3 length: 13 residues. V lost 2 bases and J 7 bases, leaving 9 bases between the germline ends.

The chain employs TRBV5-1 and TRBJ1-1; perhaps TRBD1 as D (6 bases). The CDR3 runs to 14 residues. V lost 7 bases and J lost 4, with 17 bases in between. CDR1 SGHRS and CDR2 YFSETQ come from the germline V gene. Here the CDR3 reads CASSYQGRGTEAFF. The CDR3 DNA reads as TGCGCCAGCTCATATCAGGGGAGGGGCACTGAAGCTTTCTTT.

This chain joins TRBV12-5 and TRBJ2-3, with a possible D match to TRBD2 (5 bases). Trimming removed 9 bases from V and 7 bases from J, with 17 bases in between. CDR3 size: 13 residues. CDR1 and CDR2 from the germline V gene are LGHNT and FRNRAP. The CDR3 protein is CASAMGTTNTQYF. CDR3 bases: TGTGCTAGCGCCATGGGAACGACTAATACGCAGTATTTT.

The chain employs TRBV30 and TRBJ1-2, with D unclear. The CDR3 has 17 amino acids. Deletions cut 0 bases from V and 4 bases from J, with 21 bases between. Per the germline V gene, CDR1 is GTSNPN and CDR2 is SVGIG (reference sequence). This CDR3 is CAWSVLSYRITSYGYTF. CDR3 DNA: TGTGCCTGGAGTGTACTATCGTATCGGATTACGTCCTATGGCTACACCTTC.

This clone appeared once. This chain uses TRBV6-4 with TRBJ2-3; D not certain. CDR1 is MRHNA and CDR2 is SNTAGT in the germline V gene. V lost 2 bases and J 4 bases, leaving 4 bases between the germline ends. CDR3 size: 12 residues. The CDR3 here is CASSDQSDTQYF. DNA for the CDR3: TGTGCCAGCAGTGACCAGTCAGATACGCAGTATTTT.

The rearrangement links TRBV5-4 to TRBJ1-1; 9 nucleotides match TRBD1. The CDR3 is 15 residues long. CDR1 SGHNT and CDR2 YYREEE come from the germline V gene (reference sequence). With V trimmed by 3 bases and J by 1 base, 4 bases remained unmatched. CDR3 region: CASSSGDRANTEAFF. The CDR3, as DNA: TGTGCCAGCAGCTCGGGGGACAGGGCGAACACTGAAGCTTTCTTT.

CDR3 residues: CASSSKTRTGGEQFF. The DNA for the CDR3 is TGTGCCAGCAGTTCGAAGACGCGGACAGGGGGGGAGCAGTTCTTC. V is TRBV28 and J is TRBJ2-1; TRBD1 agrees at 10 bases. The CDR3 spans 15 residues. V trimming: 4 bases; J trimming: 10 bases; junction bases outside the gene matches: 10. Looked up from germline, CDR1 is MDHEN and CDR2 is SYDVKM.

The chain combines TRBV28 with TRBJ1-1, with D possibly TRBD1 on 6 matching bases. The CDR3 spans 16 residues. Trimming took off 3 bases at V and 1 base at J, with 15 bases between the two ends. The V gene's germline CDR1 is MDHEN and CDR2 SYDVKM. The CDR3 coding sequence is TGTGCCAGCAGTTTCTTTGGGGGGGCGAGGAACACTGAAGCTTTCTTT. This encodes CASSFFGGARNTEAFF. The variable domain in full, completed from reference TRBV28 and TRBJ1-1, reads DVKVTQSSRYLVKRTGEKVFLECVQDMDHENMFWYRQDPGLGLRLIYFSYDVKMKEKGDIPEGYSVSREKKERFSLILESASTNQTSMYLCASSFFGGARNTEAFFGQGTRLTVV.

CDR3 amino acids: CSVDFSTSGGEWEQFF. The CDR3 nucleotides read TGCAGCGTTGATTTCTCGACTAGCGGGGGGGAATGGGAGCAGTTCTTC. The chain carries TRBV29-1 and TRBJ2-1; 14 positions agree with TRBD2. The CDR3 loop spans 16 amino acids. Germline CDR1 reads SQVTM; CDR2 reads ANQGSEA. Trimming took 3 bases from V and 10 from J; bases not matched to a gene: 11.

The genes are TRBV28 and TRBJ1-1; TRBD1 is a possible D gene (6 bases). The ends were cut back, 6 bases at V and 0 bases at J, with 11 bases in the middle. Germline CDR1 and CDR2: MDHEN and SYDVKM. The CDR3 is 14 amino acids. The CDR3 sequence is CASSPAGVNTEAFF. The CDR3 coding sequence is TGTGCCAGCAGCCCTGCAGGGGTGAACACTGAAGCTTTCTTT.